In its sample, the clone carrying this TCR beta chain was seen a few times. What it recognizes is unknown. The record originates from a study of CD8+ T cells in alopecia areata. Treatment in this sample: oral pan-JAK inhibitor, 5-10 mg twice daily. The CDR3 totals 13 residues. The ends were cut back, 3 bases at V and 4 bases at J, with 9 bases in the middle. The germline V gene encodes CDR1 SGHTA and CDR2 FQGNSA. cDNA prepared by RNA extraction and subsequent reverse transcription served as the template for sequencing. Data came from immunoSEQ multiplex PCR; TCRdb stores just in-frame clones and leaves some out. The sample yields about 180,000 clones, roughly 53% seen once. Study-wide results and caveats: Alphabeta T cells residing in normal skin are also sequenced in scalp samples. Patients showed less clear TCR sequence sharing than mice, possibly partly because of HLA diversity.

The sequence was collected from a human donor with alopecia areata. The input for sequencing was CD8+ T cells sorted from blood, taken at week 24, from a patient treated with tofacitinib. The chain recombines TRBV7-2 with TRBJ1-1; D ambiguous. The CDR3 here is CASSFKAVTEAFF. The CDR3 DNA sequence: TGTGCCAGCAGCTTTAAGGCAGTCACTGAAGCTTTCTTT.